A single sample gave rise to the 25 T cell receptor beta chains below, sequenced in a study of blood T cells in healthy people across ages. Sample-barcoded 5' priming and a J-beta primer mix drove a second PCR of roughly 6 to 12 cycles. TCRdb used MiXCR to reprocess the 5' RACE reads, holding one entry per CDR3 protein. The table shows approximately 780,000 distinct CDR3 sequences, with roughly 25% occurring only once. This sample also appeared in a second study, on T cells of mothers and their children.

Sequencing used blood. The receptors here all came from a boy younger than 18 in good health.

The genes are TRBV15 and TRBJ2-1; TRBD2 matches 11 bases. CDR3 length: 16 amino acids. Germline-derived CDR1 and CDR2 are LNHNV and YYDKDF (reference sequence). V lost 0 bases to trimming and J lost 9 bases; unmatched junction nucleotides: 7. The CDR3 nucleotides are TGTGCCACCAGCAGAGATTTTTATCTAGCGGGGGGTGAGCAGTTCTTC. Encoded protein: CATSRDFYLAGGEQFF.

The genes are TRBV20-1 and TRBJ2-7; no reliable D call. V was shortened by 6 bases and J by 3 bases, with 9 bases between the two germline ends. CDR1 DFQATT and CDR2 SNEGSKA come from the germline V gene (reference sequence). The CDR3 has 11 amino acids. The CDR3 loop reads CSAPVGYEQYF. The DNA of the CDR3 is TGCAGTGCCCCCGTGGGCTACGAGCAGTACTTC.

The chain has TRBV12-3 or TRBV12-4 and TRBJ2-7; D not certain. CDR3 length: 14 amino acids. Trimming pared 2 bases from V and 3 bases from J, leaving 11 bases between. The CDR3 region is CASSLSASNYEQYF. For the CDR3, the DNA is TGTGCCAGCAGTTTAAGCGCAAGTAACTACGAGCAGTACTTC.

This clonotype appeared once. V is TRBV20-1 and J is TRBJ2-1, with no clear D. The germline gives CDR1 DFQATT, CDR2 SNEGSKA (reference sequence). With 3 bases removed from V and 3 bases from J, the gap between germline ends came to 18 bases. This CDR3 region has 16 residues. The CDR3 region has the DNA TGCAGTGCTAGGCCCCTGGGAACCGAAATCTACAATGAGCAGTTCTTC. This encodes CSARPLGTEIYNEQFF.

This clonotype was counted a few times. The DNA for the CDR3 is TGCAGTGCTGCTGAACCTCGACTGACCCAAGAGACCCAGTACTTC. Translating gives CSAAEPRLTQETQYF. This chain joins TRBV20-1 and TRBJ2-5; D remains unclear. Deletions cut 5 bases from V and 1 base from J, with 17 bases between. The CDR3 extends over 15 amino acids. Per the germline V gene, CDR1 is DFQATT and CDR2 is SNEGSKA (reference sequence).

The CDR3 coding sequence is TGTGCCAGCAGTCCCTCTATTGAAGCTTTCTTT. It codes for CASSPSIEAFF. The rearrangement links TRBV12-3 or TRBV12-4 to TRBJ1-1; D not certain. Trimming pared 5 bases from V and 7 bases from J, leaving 8 bases between. This CDR3 spans 11 amino acids.

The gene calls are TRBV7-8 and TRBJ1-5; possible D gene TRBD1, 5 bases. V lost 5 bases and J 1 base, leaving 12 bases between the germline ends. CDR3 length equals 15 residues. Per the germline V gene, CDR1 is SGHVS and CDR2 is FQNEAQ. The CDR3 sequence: CASSPSRESNQPQHF. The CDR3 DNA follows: TGTGCCAGCAGCCCAAGCAGGGAAAGCAATCAGCCCCAGCATTTT.

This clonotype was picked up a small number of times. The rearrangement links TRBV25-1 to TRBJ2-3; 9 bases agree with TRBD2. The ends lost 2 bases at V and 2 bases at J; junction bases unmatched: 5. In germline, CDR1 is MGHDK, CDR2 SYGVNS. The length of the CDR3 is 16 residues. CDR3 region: CASSEGLAGLTDTQYF. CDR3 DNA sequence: TGTGCCAGCAGTGAAGGGCTAGCGGGGCTCACAGATACGCAGTATTTT.

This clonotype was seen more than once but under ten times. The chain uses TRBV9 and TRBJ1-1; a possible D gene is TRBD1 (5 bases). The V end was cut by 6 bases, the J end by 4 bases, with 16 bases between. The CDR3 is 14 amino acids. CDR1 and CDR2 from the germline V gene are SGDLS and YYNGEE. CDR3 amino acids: CASTEWEGSTEAFF. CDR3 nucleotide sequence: TGTGCCAGCACAGAATGGGAGGGGTCCACTGAAGCTTTCTTT.

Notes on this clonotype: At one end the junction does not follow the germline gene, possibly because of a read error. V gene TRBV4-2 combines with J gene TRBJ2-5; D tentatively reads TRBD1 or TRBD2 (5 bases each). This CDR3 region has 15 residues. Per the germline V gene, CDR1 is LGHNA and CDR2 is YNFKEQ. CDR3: CAGSQEKAGAREQYF. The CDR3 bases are TGTGCCGGCAGCCAAGAAAAAGCCGGGGCGAGGGAGCAGTACTTC.

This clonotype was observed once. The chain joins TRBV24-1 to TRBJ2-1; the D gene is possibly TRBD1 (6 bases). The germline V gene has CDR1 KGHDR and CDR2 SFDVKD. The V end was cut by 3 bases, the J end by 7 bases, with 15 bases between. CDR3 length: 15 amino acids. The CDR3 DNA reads TGTGCCACCAGTGATACAGGGCCGAAGGAGAATGAGCAGTTCTTC. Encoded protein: CATSDTGPKENEQFF.

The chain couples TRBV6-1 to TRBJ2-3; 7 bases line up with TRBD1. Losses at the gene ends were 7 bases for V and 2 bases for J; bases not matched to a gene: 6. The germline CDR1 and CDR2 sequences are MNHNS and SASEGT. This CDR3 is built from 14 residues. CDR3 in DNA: TGTGCCAGCAAACGAACAGGGGTCACAGATACGCAGTATTTT. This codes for CASKRTGVTDTQYF.

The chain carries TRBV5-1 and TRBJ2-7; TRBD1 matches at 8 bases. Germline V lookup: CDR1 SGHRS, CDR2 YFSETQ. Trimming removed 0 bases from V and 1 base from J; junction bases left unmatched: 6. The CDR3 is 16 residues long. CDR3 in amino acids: CASSLGPGGISYEQYF. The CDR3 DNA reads TGCGCCAGCAGCTTGGGGCCAGGGGGCATATCCTACGAGCAGTACTTC.

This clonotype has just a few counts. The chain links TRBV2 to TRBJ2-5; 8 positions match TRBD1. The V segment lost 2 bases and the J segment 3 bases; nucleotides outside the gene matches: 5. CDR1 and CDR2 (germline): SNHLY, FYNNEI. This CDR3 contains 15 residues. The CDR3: CASSELGQAEETQYF. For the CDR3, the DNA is TGTGCCAGCAGTGAATTGGGACAGGCCGAAGAGACCCAGTACTTC.

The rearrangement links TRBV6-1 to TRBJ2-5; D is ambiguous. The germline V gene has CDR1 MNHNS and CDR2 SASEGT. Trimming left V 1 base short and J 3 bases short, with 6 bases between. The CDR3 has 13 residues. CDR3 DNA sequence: TGTGCCAGCAGTGAAGTGCTAGAAGAGACCCAGTACTTC. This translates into CASSEVLEETQYF.

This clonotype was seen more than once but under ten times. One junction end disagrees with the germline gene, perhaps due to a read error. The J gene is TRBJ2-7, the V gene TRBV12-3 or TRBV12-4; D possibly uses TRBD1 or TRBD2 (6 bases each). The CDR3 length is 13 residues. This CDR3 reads CVSSFGGPYEQYF. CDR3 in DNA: TGCGTCAGCAGTTTTGGGGGGCCCTACGAGCAGTACTTC.

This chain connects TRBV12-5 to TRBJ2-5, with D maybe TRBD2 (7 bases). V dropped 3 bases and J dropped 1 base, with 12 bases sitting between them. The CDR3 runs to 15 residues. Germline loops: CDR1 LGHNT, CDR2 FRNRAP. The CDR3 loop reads CASGFRGGAQETQYF. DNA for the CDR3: TGTGCTAGTGGTTTCCGAGGGGGGGCCCAAGAGACCCAGTACTTC.

For the CDR3, the DNA is TGTGCCAGCAGCACCGGACAGGAGGACGAGCAGTACTTC. Protein product: CASSTGQEDEQYF. The chain carries TRBV7-2 and TRBJ2-7, with TRBD1 matching over 7 bases. J gave up 5 bases and V 5 bases, and 6 bases lay outside the gene matches. Germline assignment: CDR1 SGHTA and CDR2 FQGNSA. The CDR3 contains 13 residues.

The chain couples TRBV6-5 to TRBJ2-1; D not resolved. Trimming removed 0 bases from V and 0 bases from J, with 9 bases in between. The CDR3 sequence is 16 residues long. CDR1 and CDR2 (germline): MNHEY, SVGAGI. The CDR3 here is CASSYSTASSYNEQFF. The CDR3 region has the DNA TGTGCCAGCAGTTACTCGACGGCGAGCTCCTACAATGAGCAGTTCTTC.

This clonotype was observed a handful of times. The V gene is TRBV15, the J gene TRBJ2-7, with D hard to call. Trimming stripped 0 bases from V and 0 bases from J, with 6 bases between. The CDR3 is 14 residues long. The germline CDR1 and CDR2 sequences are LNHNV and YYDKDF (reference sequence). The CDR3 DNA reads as TGTGCCACCAGCAGAGATACGGCCTCCTACGAGCAGTACTTC. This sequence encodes CATSRDTASYEQYF.

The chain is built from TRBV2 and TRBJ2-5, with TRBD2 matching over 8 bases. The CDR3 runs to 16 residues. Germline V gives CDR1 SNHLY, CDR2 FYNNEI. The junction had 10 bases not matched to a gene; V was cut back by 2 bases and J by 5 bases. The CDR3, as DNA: TGTGCCAGCAGTGAATCGCCAGCGGGGGTTGAGGAGACCCAGTACTTC. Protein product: CASSESPAGVEETQYF.

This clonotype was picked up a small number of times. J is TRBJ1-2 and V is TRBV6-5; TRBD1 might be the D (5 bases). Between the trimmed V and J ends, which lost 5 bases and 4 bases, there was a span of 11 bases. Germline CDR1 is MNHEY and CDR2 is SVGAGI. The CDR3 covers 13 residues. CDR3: CASSRGAPYGYTF. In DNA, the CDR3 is TGTGCCAGCAGTAGAGGGGCACCCTATGGCTACACCTTC.

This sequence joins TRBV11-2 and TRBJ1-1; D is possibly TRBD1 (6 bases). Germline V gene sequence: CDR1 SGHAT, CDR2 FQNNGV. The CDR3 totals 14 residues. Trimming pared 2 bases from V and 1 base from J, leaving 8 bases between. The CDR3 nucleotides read TGTGCCAGCAGCTTACACAGGGCGAACACTGAAGCTTTCTTT. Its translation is CASSLHRANTEAFF.

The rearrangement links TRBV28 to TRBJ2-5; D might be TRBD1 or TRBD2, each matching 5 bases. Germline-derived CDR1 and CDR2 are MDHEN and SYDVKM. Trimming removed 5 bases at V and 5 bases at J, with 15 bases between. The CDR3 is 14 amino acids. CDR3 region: CASSPREGSETQYF. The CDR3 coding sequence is TGTGCCAGCAGTCCTCGCGAGGGGTCGGAGACCCAGTACTTC.

CDR3 coding DNA: TGTGCCAGCTCCCAAAGCCCAGATACGCAGTATTTT. It encodes CASSQSPDTQYF. V usage is TRBV18 and J usage is TRBJ2-3; no definite D call. Trimming cost V 6 bases and J 4 bases, with 8 bases left between them. The CDR3 runs to 12 residues. The V gene's germline CDR1 is KGHSH and CDR2 LQKENI.